This TCR beta chain was sequenced in a study of blood T cell repertoires in COVID-19. Across the whole study: The United States, Italy and Spain provided the acute and convalescent COVID-19 samples.

In assigning cohorts, the study relied on participant-reported clinical history. Recovery among Cohort 3 donors was established by two negative PCRs, clearance, or symptom resolution. This CDR3 has 15 residues. V lost 1 base, J lost 2 bases, and 6 bases lay in between. CDR1 and CDR2 (germline): SGHDN, FVKESK. This table comes from immunoSEQ multiplex PCR, and its TCRdb copy is limited to in-frame clones, with some not included. Among around 300,000 clones listed, 85% to 90% were seen once. This sequence was found in a woman between 18 and 30 years old who had recovered from COVID-19. Sequenced: PBMCs or T cells enriched from blood (not recorded which). The rearrangement uses TRBV14 and TRBJ2-6, with D perhaps matching TRBD2 (5 bases). This CDR3 reads CASSQVGAGANVLTF. The CDR3 DNA reads TGTGCCAGCAGCCAAGTCGGGGCTGGGGCCAACGTCCTGACTTTC.